The 2 T cell receptor beta chains given below trace back to one sample, sequenced in a study of T cell repertoires in cytomegalovirus infection. These TCRs are of unknown antigen specificity. TCRdb reprocessed the reads via MiXCR and lists one record per CDR3 protein. The sample lists about 700,000 distinct CDR3 sequences; around a third were seen once. The sequenced sample was cultured PBMCs, obtained from culture after CMV antigen stimulation. Source of these receptors: a human donor in good health (CMV status not recorded). Some clones in this sample may be carry-over from other donors' samples.

Here the CDR3 DNA reads TGTGCCAGCAGCTTAGCAGACTTCCCGTACCAAGAGACCCAGTACTTC. Protein product: CASSLADFPYQETQYF. The rearrangement joins TRBV7-2 to TRBJ2-5; D unresolved. The CDR3 totals 16 residues. The germline V gene has CDR1 SGHTA and CDR2 FQGNSA. V lost 0 bases, J lost 0 bases, and 11 bases lay in between.

The V gene is TRBV28, the J gene TRBJ1-1; 8 bases are a match to TRBD1. V trimming: 4 bases; J trimming: 5 bases; junction bases outside the gene matches: 15. CDR1 is MDHEN and CDR2 is SYDVKM in the germline V gene. The CDR3 runs 17 residues. The CDR3 bases are TGTGCCAGCAGTTACCCCTCTGAGGGCAGGGGGCATACTGAAGCTTTCTTT. Amino acids: CASSYPSEGRGHTEAFF.